This TCR beta chain was captured by sequencing in a study of T-cell reconstitution after alpha-beta-depleted transplantation in children. Whole-study results and caveats: There were reportedly several hundred expanded graft clones from which alpha-beta T cells came about two months after transplant. The authors attributed T-cell counts and diversity one year after transplant mostly to newly produced T cells.

A library of TCRbeta sequences, prepared with unique molecular identifiers, was generated. MiXCR, applied by TCRdb to the PCR reads, yields one record per CDR3 protein. This table has roughly 310,000 distinct CDR3 sequences, approximately 23% appearing once. There are 15 residues in the CDR3. Germline V gene lookup returns CDR1 MDHEN and CDR2 SYDVKM. The junction had 6 bases not matched to a gene; V was cut back by 6 bases and J by 2 bases. Concerning this clonotype: The antigen is unknown.

The TCR comes from a male patient between 10 and 17 years old who had a stem cell transplant for acute lymphoblastic leukemia, so the T cells may come from the graft donor. The source material was PBMCs, mostly from graft donor cells, sampled 180 days after TCRalphabeta/CD19-depleted stem cell transplant. J is TRBJ1-5 and V is TRBV28, with 8 bases fitting TRBD1. CDR3 coding DNA: TGTGCCAGCAGACCGACAGGGGTGGGCAATCAGCCCCAGCATTTT. Encoded protein: CASRPTGVGNQPQHF. The whole variable domain, remainder taken from reference TRBV28 and TRBJ1-5, is DVKVTQSSRYLVKRTGEKVFLECVQDMDHENMFWYRQDPGLGLRLIYFSYDVKMKEKGDIPEGYSVSREKKERFSLILESASTNQTSMYLCASRPTGVGNQPQHFGDGTRLSIL.